This TCR beta chain was identified in a study of T-cell memory formation after mild COVID-19. Study-wide results and limits: Day 15 to 85 contracting clones showed balanced CD4/CD8; day 15 to 37 expanders favored CD4+. Proof of SARS-CoV-2 specificity was absent for the second-wave clones that crested on day 37. Mainly CM and EM harbored the contracting CD4+ clones; mainly EMRA harbored the CD8+ ones. Some SARS-CoV-2-responding clones were already detected in memory before infection.

A few counts support this clonotype. Its antigen remains unidentified. The CDR3 spans 13 residues. With V trimmed by 5 bases and J by 10 bases, 6 bases remained unmatched. The V gene's germline CDR1 is SGHVS and CDR2 FQNEAQ. Using its own MiXCR run on the 5' RACE reads, TCRdb lists one record per CDR3 protein. In the table there are about 340,000 distinct CDR3 sequences, about 15% of which are singletons. The material sequenced was PBMCs or a T cell subset sorted from them (not recorded which). This TCR came from a man aged 18 to 35 who had mild COVID-19 (a few samples of this study predate the infection). Cell type and time point are not known. V is TRBV7-8 and J is TRBJ2-5; 11 bases are a match to TRBD1. DNA of the CDR3: TGTGCCAGCAGCCCTCGGGGGACAGGGGGCCAGTACTTC. Amino acid sequence: CASSPRGTGGQYF.